A selection of T cell receptor beta chains follows, all from one sample in a study of T cell responses to AZD1222 COVID-19 vaccine. Data came from immunoSEQ multiplex PCR; TCRdb stores just in-frame clones and leaves some out. The sample includes under 150,000 clones, roughly 90% of them seen just once. Source: peripheral blood, taken 28 days after the second AZD1222 dose. Receptors were obtained from an adult who received the AZD1222 COVID-19 vaccine. Each CDR3 is given with its conserved first and last residue. Some rows mark clone size as missing; the rest say once, few, many or name a class of expanded clone.

clone_size	j_call	v_call	cdr3_aa
-	TRBJ2-5	TRBV5-6	CASSEGQGKTQYF
-	TRBJ1-4	TRBV11-2	CASSFGQGWTNEKLFF
-	TRBJ2-1	TRBV5-1	CASSRREGYNEQFF
few	TRBJ2-1	TRBV2	CASRDDNEQFF
-	TRBJ1-1	TRBV5-4	CASSPPGTGRTEAFF
few	TRBJ1-2	TRBV28	CASSSPAGTGNGYTF
-	TRBJ2-1	TRBV6-2/TRBV6-3	CASRYTGTSGNNEQFF
once	TRBJ2-5	TRBV19	CASSTPTGGGATQYF
-	TRBJ1-5	TRBV28	CASSYRQGANQPQHF
-	TRBJ1-1	TRBV28	CASSPASGSGTEAFF
-	TRBJ1-5	TRBV7-9	CASSLGTGPGQPQHF
-	TRBJ2-2	TRBV20-1	CSASSGNTGELFF
-	TRBJ1-5	TRBV20-1	CSAGHQPQHF
-	TRBJ1-1	TRBV19	CASSTQTGGASYAFF
-	TRBJ2-1	TRBV11-2	CASIQGLAGGVGEQFF
few	TRBJ1-2	TRBV5-1	CASSLATGGREGYTF